A single sample gave rise to the 16 T cell receptor beta chains below, sequenced in a study of blood T cell repertoires in COVID-19. Sequencing was performed with immunoSEQ multiplex PCR; in TCRdb, only in-frame clones are kept and a portion is missing. This sample has around 110,000 clones, with around four fifths found just once. Sequencing input: peripheral blood. The origin of the receptors is an older man with active or convalescent COVID-19.

CDR3 coding DNA: TGTGCCAGCAGGCCGGGAGGGCCTAGCACAGATACGCAGTATTTT. Encoded protein: CASRPGGPSTDTQYF. V usage is TRBV28 and J usage is TRBJ2-3; 8 nucleotides agree with TRBD2. The CDR3 consists of 15 residues. Looked up from germline, CDR1 is MDHEN and CDR2 is SYDVKM. The junction had 5 bases not matched to a gene; V was cut back by 6 bases and J by 0 bases.

DNA for the CDR3: TGTGCCAGCAGCCTACTCCCACAGGGGCTAGGGAACTATGGCTACACCTTC. Residues: CASSLLPQGLGNYGYTF. V usage is TRBV7-9 and J usage is TRBJ1-2; 7 bases fit TRBD1. The germline CDR1 and CDR2 sequences are SEHNR and FQNEAQ (reference sequence). The CDR3 has 17 residues. Germline trimming cut 5 bases from V and 2 bases from J; bases unmatched to any gene: 14.

The V and J genes are TRBV7-3 and TRBJ2-7, with 9 positions matching TRBD1. The CDR3 is made up of 15 amino acids. Germline lookup yields CDR1 SGHTA and CDR2 FQGTGA. Trimming removed 5 bases from V and 2 bases from J; junction bases left unmatched: 7. The CDR3 DNA reads TGTGCCAGCAGCCCCGGGGGGACAGGGACCTACGAGCAGTACTTC. Residues: CASSPGGTGTYEQYF. Full variable domain (outside the CDR3, taken from reference TRBV7-3 and TRBJ2-7): GAGVSQTPSNKVTEKGKYVELRCDPISGHTALYWYRQSLGQGPEFLIYFQGTGAADDSGLPNDRFFAVRPEGSVSTLKIQRTERGDSAVYLCASSPGGTGTYEQYFGPGTRLTVT.

The chain joins TRBV7-8 to TRBJ2-6; 9 bases are a match to TRBD1. Trimming removed 7 bases from V and 3 bases from J; junction bases left unmatched: 7. Germline CDR1 is SGHVS and CDR2 is FQNEAQ. This CDR3 region has 16 residues. In DNA form, the CDR3 reads TGTGCCAGCATCGAACAGGGGGCAGGTGGGGCCAACGTCCTGACTTTC. Translating gives CASIEQGAGGANVLTF.

V gene TRBV11-2 combines with J gene TRBJ2-7; 8 bases align to TRBD1. The junction had 7 bases not matched to a gene; V was cut back by 4 bases and J by 2 bases. Germline V gives CDR1 SGHAT, CDR2 FQNNGV. CDR3 length equals 15 residues. CDR3 protein: CASSSPRQGPYEQYF. The CDR3 coding sequence is TGTGCCAGCAGCTCACCTCGACAGGGGCCCTACGAGCAGTACTTC.

Only one count was recorded for this clone. The chain links TRBV11-3 to TRBJ2-1; 10 bases match TRBD2. Losses at the gene ends were 5 bases for V and 4 bases for J; bases not matched to a gene: 8. CDR1 and CDR2 from the germline V gene are SGHNT and YENEEA. This CDR3 comprises 16 residues. The CDR3 bases are TGTGCCAGCAGCCGCTTACTAGCGGGAACATACAATGAGCAGTTCTTC. Protein product: CASSRLLAGTYNEQFF.

The genes are TRBV19 and TRBJ2-2, with 8 bases that match TRBD2. The V and J ends lost 3 bases and 1 base, in that order; junction bases with no gene match: 1. Germline assignment: CDR1 LNHDA and CDR2 SQIVND (reference sequence). This CDR3 spans 15 amino acids. The DNA of the CDR3 is TGTGCCAGTAGTATTAGCGGGATGAACACCGGGGAGCTGTTTTTT. This codes for CASSISGMNTGELFF. Complete variable domain (other parts from reference TRBV19 and TRBJ2-2): DGGITQSPKYLFRKEGQNVTLSCEQNLNHDAMYWYRQDPGQGLRLIYYSQIVNDFQKGDIAEGYSVSREKKESFPLTVTSAQKNPTAFYLCASSISGMNTGELFFGEGSRLTVL.

V is TRBV9 and J is TRBJ2-3, with D possibly TRBD1 on 5 matching bases. CDR1 and CDR2 from the germline V gene are SGDLS and YYNGEE. CDR3 length: 14 residues. V dropped 2 bases and J dropped 3 bases, with 10 bases sitting between them. The CDR3: CASSVGQGTDTQYF. The CDR3 nucleotides read TGTGCCAGCAGCGTTGGCCAGGGAACAGATACGCAGTATTTT.

The chain has TRBV6-5 and TRBJ1-2; TRBD1 might be the D (6 bases). The CDR3 has 16 amino acids. V was cut by 2 bases and J by 5 bases, with 18 bases left in between. CDR1 and CDR2 (germline): MNHEY, SVGAGI. Here the CDR3 DNA reads TGTGCCAGCAGTTACAGTAGTACAGGGCGTGCATATGGCTACACCTTC. Its translation is CASSYSSTGRAYGYTF.

The chain joins TRBV30 to TRBJ2-2; D is uncertain. Trimming pared 4 bases from V and 2 bases from J, leaving 5 bases between. The germline gives CDR1 GTSNPN, CDR2 SVGIG (reference sequence). The CDR3 sequence is 12 residues long. The CDR3, as DNA: TGTGCCTGGACGCGAAACACCGGGGAGCTGTTTTTT. Protein product: CAWTRNTGELFF.

J is TRBJ2-7 and V is TRBV19; D uncertain. Germline V CDR1 and CDR2: LNHDA, SQIVND (reference sequence). The CDR3 is 14 residues long. V was shortened by 5 bases and J by 0 bases, with 11 bases between the two germline ends. CDR3 nucleotides: TGTGCCAGTAGTCGATACAGAAACTCCTACGAGCAGTACTTC. Residues: CASSRYRNSYEQYF.

CDR3 residues: CASSSTGGTNEKLFF. CDR3 bases: TGTGCCAGCAGCTCCACAGGGGGAACTAATGAAAAACTGTTTTTT. The V gene is TRBV7-6, the J gene TRBJ1-4; 8 nucleotides line up with TRBD1. CDR3 length equals 15 residues. The trim removed 4 bases at V and 1 base at J, leaving 2 bases unmatched. Per the germline V gene, CDR1 is SGHVS and CDR2 is FNYEAQ.

The rearrangement joins TRBV7-3 to TRBJ2-3; 9 bases line up with TRBD2. The CDR3 has 19 amino acids. The J segment lost 5 bases and the V segment lost 4 bases, leaving 19 bases of the junction unmatched. Germline lookup yields CDR1 SGHTA and CDR2 FQGTGA. For the CDR3, the DNA is TGTGCCAGCAGCTCCCGGAGGAGGGGAGCGGGGGGCGGGTTAGATACGCAGTATTTT. Its protein product is CASSSRRRGAGGGLDTQYF.

CDR3 DNA sequence: TGTGCCAGCAGTGAAGCTTACGGGGGGCCGGATGAGCAGTTCTTC. Its protein is CASSEAYGGPDEQFF. The V call is TRBV6-1, the J call TRBJ2-1, with D maybe TRBD2 (7 bases). CDR1 is MNHNS and CDR2 is SASEGT in the germline V gene. CDR3 size: 15 residues. V lost 0 bases and J 8 bases, leaving 14 bases between the germline ends.

This chain links TRBV2 with TRBJ2-1, with 11 bases matching TRBD2. V dropped 7 bases and J dropped 7; count of bases not matched to a gene: 9. This CDR3 contains 15 residues. Germline V gene data show CDR1 as SNHLY and CDR2 as FYNNEI. CDR3 sequence reads: CASTVSGGALNEQFF. In DNA form, the CDR3 reads TGTGCCAGCACCGTTAGCGGGGGGGCCCTAAATGAGCAGTTCTTC.

V is TRBV18 and J is TRBJ2-5, with 7 nucleotides matching TRBD2. CDR1 and CDR2 from the germline V gene are KGHSH and LQKENI. This CDR3 region has 15 residues. With V trimmed by 1 base and J by 2 bases, 4 bases remained unmatched. The CDR3 here is CASSPLAGVQETQYF. CDR3 bases: TGTGCCAGCTCACCACTAGCGGGTGTACAAGAGACCCAGTACTTC.